A selection of T cell receptor beta chains follows, all from one sample in a study of blood T cell repertoires in COVID-19. Clones were sequenced by immunoSEQ multiplex PCR, and TCRdb holds only the in-frame ones, with some missing. Among roughly 230,000 clones listed, 89% were seen once. The sequenced sample was peripheral blood. These receptors all stem from a middle-aged woman who had recovered from COVID-19. Each CDR3 is given with its conserved first and last residue. Each record gives: D gene, V gene, J gene, clone size, CDR3 DNA, CDR3 protein. The D gene is left open where the match is weak. Expanded clones are given a class, and other clones once, few, many or no size at all.

d_call: TRBD2; v_call: TRBV9; j_call: TRBJ2-1; clone_size: -; cdr3_nt: TGTGCCAGCAGCCCCAGAATATGGCTAGCGGGAGGAAACAATGAGCAGTTCTTC; cdr3_aa: CASSPRIWLAGGNNEQFF
d_call: TRBD1; v_call: TRBV6-2/TRBV6-3; j_call: TRBJ2-4; clone_size: -; cdr3_nt: TGTGCCAGCAGTTACGGGACAGACACCCTAGCCAAAAACATTCAGTACTTC; cdr3_aa: CASSYGTDTLAKNIQYF
d_call: TRBD2; v_call: TRBV2; j_call: TRBJ2-2; clone_size: -; cdr3_nt: TGTGCCAGCAGAAAGACTAGCGGGAGTTACGGGGAGCTGTTTTTT; cdr3_aa: CASRKTSGSYGELFF
d_call: -; v_call: TRBV5-1; j_call: TRBJ1-3; clone_size: -; cdr3_nt: TGCGCCAGCAGCTTGGCCGGACAGCTCATCGGAAACACCATATATTTT; cdr3_aa: CASSLAGQLIGNTIYF
d_call: TRBD2; v_call: TRBV5-8; j_call: TRBJ2-3; clone_size: -; cdr3_nt: TGTGCCAGCAGCTTACTAGCGGGAGGCCCTCCGGATACGCAGTATTTT; cdr3_aa: CASSLLAGGPPDTQYF
d_call: -; v_call: TRBV12-5; j_call: TRBJ1-4; clone_size: -; cdr3_nt: TGTGCTAGTGGTATGGGCAGGGCGTCTAATGAAAAACTGTTTTTT; cdr3_aa: CASGMGRASNEKLFF
d_call: TRBD1; v_call: TRBV7-9; j_call: TRBJ1-2; clone_size: -; cdr3_nt: TGTGCCAGCAACACAGGGGTAGGTGGCTACACCTTC; cdr3_aa: CASNTGVGGYTF
d_call: TRBD1; v_call: TRBV12-3/TRBV12-4; j_call: TRBJ2-7; clone_size: -; cdr3_nt: TGTGCCAGCAGTTTGGGGACAGACTACGAGCAGTACTTC; cdr3_aa: CASSLGTDYEQYF
d_call: -; v_call: TRBV10-3; j_call: TRBJ2-1; clone_size: -; cdr3_nt: TGTGCCATCAGAGAGAACTCGGGTGAGCAGTTCTTC; cdr3_aa: CAIRENSGEQFF
d_call: -; v_call: TRBV2; j_call: TRBJ1-5; clone_size: few; cdr3_nt: TGTGCCAGCAGTGTAGAGGGAAGGCAGCCGCGCAATCAGCCCCAGCATTTT; cdr3_aa: CASSVEGRQPRNQPQHF
d_call: TRBD1; v_call: TRBV28; j_call: TRBJ1-2; clone_size: -; cdr3_nt: TGTGCCAGCAGTTCAGTCCCACAGGGGACGGACGGCTACACCTTC; cdr3_aa: CASSSVPQGTDGYTF
d_call: -; v_call: TRBV3-1/TRBV3-2; j_call: TRBJ1-1; clone_size: -; cdr3_nt: TGTGCCAGCAGCCTCGTTTCGGGTGCAGGGAAGAACACTGAAGCTTTCTTT; cdr3_aa: CASSLVSGAGKNTEAFF
d_call: TRBD1; v_call: TRBV30; j_call: TRBJ1-1; clone_size: -; cdr3_nt: TGTGCTCAGGGGGCGGACATGAACACTGAAGCTTTCTTT; cdr3_aa: CAQGADMNTEAFF
d_call: TRBD1; v_call: TRBV18; j_call: TRBJ1-6; clone_size: -; cdr3_nt: TGTGCCAGCTCACCAGGACAGGGGGAACTACATTCACCCCTCCACTTT; cdr3_aa: CASSPGQGELHSPLHF
d_call: -; v_call: TRBV5-6; j_call: TRBJ2-7; clone_size: -; cdr3_nt: TGTGCCAGCACCACTGTTGCTTCGGGCTCCTACGAGCAGTACTTC; cdr3_aa: CASTTVASGSYEQYF
d_call: TRBD2; v_call: TRBV7-9; j_call: TRBJ2-3; clone_size: -; cdr3_nt: TGTGCCAGCAGCTCGTACGGTACCGGGACTAGCGGCACAGATACGCAGTATTTT; cdr3_aa: CASSSYGTGTSGTDTQYF
d_call: -; v_call: TRBV28; j_call: TRBJ1-4; clone_size: -; cdr3_nt: TGTGCCACCTCCCGGGCCAGGGATGAAAAACTGTTTTTT; cdr3_aa: CATSRARDEKLFF
d_call: -; v_call: TRBV9; j_call: TRBJ2-5; clone_size: -; cdr3_nt: TGTGCCAGCAGCGTCGGAGGGGGGGTCCAAGAGACCCAGTACTTC; cdr3_aa: CASSVGGGVQETQYF
d_call: TRBD2; v_call: TRBV27; j_call: TRBJ2-5; clone_size: -; cdr3_nt: TGTGCCAGCAGTTTAGCCCCGACTAGCGGGAGGCGAGAGACCCAGTACTTC; cdr3_aa: CASSLAPTSGRRETQYF
d_call: -; v_call: TRBV10-3; j_call: TRBJ2-1; clone_size: -; cdr3_nt: TGTGCCATCAGTGACCTGGCGGAGGGGCCCCAGGATTACTACAATGAGCAGTTCTTC; cdr3_aa: CAISDLAEGPQDYYNEQFF
d_call: -; v_call: TRBV27; j_call: TRBJ2-3; clone_size: once; cdr3_nt: TGTGCCAGCAGCGAGGTGGACGGGGACACGACCACAGATACGCAGTATTTT; cdr3_aa: CASSEVDGDTTTDTQYF
d_call: -; v_call: TRBV30; j_call: TRBJ2-5; clone_size: -; cdr3_nt: TGTGCCTGGACCAGTGGGCCCCCAGAGACCCAGTACTTC; cdr3_aa: CAWTSGPPETQYF
d_call: TRBD1; v_call: TRBV27; j_call: TRBJ1-5; clone_size: -; cdr3_nt: TGTGCCAGCAGTTCCGGGACAGGGGGGGACAGCAATCAGCCCCAGCATTTT; cdr3_aa: CASSSGTGGDSNQPQHF
d_call: -; v_call: TRBV6-5; j_call: TRBJ2-7; clone_size: -; cdr3_nt: TGTGCCAGCAGTTCACAGGGGACTAGCTCCTACGAGCAGTACTTC; cdr3_aa: CASSSQGTSSYEQYF
d_call: -; v_call: TRBV6-1; j_call: TRBJ1-5; clone_size: -; cdr3_nt: TGTGCCAGCAGTGAACTCGAACAGAATCAGCCCCAGCATTTT; cdr3_aa: CASSELEQNQPQHF
d_call: TRBD1; v_call: TRBV2; j_call: TRBJ1-4; clone_size: -; cdr3_nt: TGTGCCAGCAGTGAAATGGGGGACAGGGGATATGAAAAACTGTTTTTT; cdr3_aa: CASSEMGDRGYEKLFF
d_call: TRBD2; v_call: TRBV7-2; j_call: TRBJ2-1; clone_size: -; cdr3_nt: TGTGCCAGCAGCTCCCCCGGGACTAGCGGGAGCCACCTCTTC; cdr3_aa: CASSSPGTSGSHLF
d_call: TRBD1; v_call: TRBV25-1; j_call: TRBJ1-4; clone_size: -; cdr3_nt: TGTGCCACCCGACAGGGGGCAGAGGAAAAACTGTTTTTT; cdr3_aa: CATRQGAEEKLFF
d_call: -; v_call: TRBV30; j_call: TRBJ1-3; clone_size: once; cdr3_nt: TGTGCCTGCGACCTCGGGGGAAACACCATATATTTT; cdr3_aa: CACDLGGNTIYF
d_call: -; v_call: TRBV18; j_call: TRBJ2-2; clone_size: -; cdr3_nt: TGTGCCAGCTCACCAGCGGTGGACGGGATGTTACCCGGGGAGCTGTTTTTT; cdr3_aa: CASSPAVDGMLPGELFF
d_call: -; v_call: TRBV9; j_call: TRBJ1-1; clone_size: -; cdr3_nt: TGTGCCAGCAGCGTAGAACCGGACACGAACACTGAAGCTTTCTTT; cdr3_aa: CASSVEPDTNTEAFF
d_call: TRBD1; v_call: TRBV19; j_call: TRBJ1-5; clone_size: once; cdr3_nt: TGTGCCAGTAGACAGACAGGGGCGAGCAATCAGCCCCAGCATTTT; cdr3_aa: CASRQTGASNQPQHF
d_call: -; v_call: TRBV30; j_call: TRBJ1-4; clone_size: -; cdr3_nt: TGTGCCTGGAGTGTAAAACCAGAAGCAACTAATGAAAAACTGTTTTTT; cdr3_aa: CAWSVKPEATNEKLFF
d_call: -; v_call: TRBV6-2/TRBV6-3; j_call: TRBJ1-1; clone_size: -; cdr3_nt: TGTGCCAGCAGTTGGACAGCGAACACTGAAGCTTTCTTT; cdr3_aa: CASSWTANTEAFF
d_call: -; v_call: TRBV4-1; j_call: TRBJ1-6; clone_size: once; cdr3_nt: TGCGCCAGCAGCCAAGAAGGAATAGCAGGGCTAGGTTCACCCCTCCACTTT; cdr3_aa: CASSQEGIAGLGSPLHF
d_call: -; v_call: TRBV5-1; j_call: TRBJ2-1; clone_size: -; cdr3_nt: TGCGCCAGCAGCTTAGCGAGACAGACCTTAAATGAGCAGTTCTTC; cdr3_aa: CASSLARQTLNEQFF
d_call: -; v_call: TRBV5-1; j_call: TRBJ2-5; clone_size: -; cdr3_nt: TGCGCCAGCAGCTTGGTCAGGGGAGGGGAGACCCAGTACTTC; cdr3_aa: CASSLVRGGETQYF
d_call: -; v_call: TRBV4-3; j_call: TRBJ2-2; clone_size: few; cdr3_nt: TGCGCCAGCAGCCAAGAGGGCAACATTTACACCGGGGAGCTGTTTTTT; cdr3_aa: CASSQEGNIYTGELFF
d_call: TRBD2; v_call: TRBV5-1; j_call: TRBJ2-2; clone_size: -; cdr3_nt: TGCGCCAGCAGCCCGGAGGGACTAGCGGCGTTTCCGACGAACACCGGGGAGCTGTTTTTT; cdr3_aa: CASSPEGLAAFPTNTGELFF
d_call: TRBD1; v_call: TRBV13; j_call: TRBJ2-7; clone_size: few; cdr3_nt: TGTGCCAGCTCTATCCGACGTCTCGAGGGGGCTAACGAGCAGTACTTC; cdr3_aa: CASSIRRLEGANEQYF
d_call: TRBD2; v_call: TRBV5-1; j_call: TRBJ2-5; clone_size: -; cdr3_nt: TGCGCCAGCAGCTCCGGGACTAGCGGGGGAACCACCCAGTACTTC; cdr3_aa: CASSSGTSGGTTQYF
d_call: -; v_call: TRBV6-5; j_call: TRBJ1-2; clone_size: -; cdr3_nt: TGTGCCAGCAGTCCCGATAGATATGGCTACACCTTC; cdr3_aa: CASSPDRYGYTF
d_call: -; v_call: TRBV19; j_call: TRBJ1-5; clone_size: -; cdr3_nt: TGTGCCAGTAGTATTACAGGGATAAGGGGTCAGCCCCAGCATTTT; cdr3_aa: CASSITGIRGQPQHF
d_call: -; v_call: TRBV12-3/TRBV12-4; j_call: TRBJ1-1; clone_size: once; cdr3_nt: TGTGCCAGCTGTCTGGCAGGTGTGACTGAAGCTTTCTTT; cdr3_aa: CASCLAGVTEAFF
d_call: -; v_call: TRBV7-2; j_call: TRBJ1-6; clone_size: -; cdr3_nt: TGTGCCAGCAGCGGACAGATCAATTCACCCCTCCACTTT; cdr3_aa: CASSGQINSPLHF
d_call: TRBD2; v_call: TRBV9; j_call: TRBJ2-1; clone_size: -; cdr3_nt: TGTGCCAGCAGCCCGGGGGGGAATGAGCAGTTCTTC; cdr3_aa: CASSPGGNEQFF
d_call: -; v_call: TRBV27; j_call: TRBJ1-5; clone_size: -; cdr3_nt: TGTGCCAGCAGTTTAACTCCGGCAGGGGTAAATCAGCCCCAGCATTTT; cdr3_aa: CASSLTPAGVNQPQHF
d_call: -; v_call: TRBV7-9; j_call: TRBJ2-5; clone_size: -; cdr3_nt: TGTGCCAGCAGCTTAACAGGCTCAGAGACCCAGTACTTC; cdr3_aa: CASSLTGSETQYF
d_call: TRBD2; v_call: TRBV29-1; j_call: TRBJ2-1; clone_size: -; cdr3_nt: TGCAGCGTTACCCTCACTAGCGGGCTCTACAATGAGCAGTTCTTC; cdr3_aa: CSVTLTSGLYNEQFF
d_call: TRBD1; v_call: TRBV5-1; j_call: TRBJ1-3; clone_size: -; cdr3_nt: TGCGCCAGCAGCTTATCAGGGGGCTCTGGAAACACCATATATTTT; cdr3_aa: CASSLSGGSGNTIYF
d_call: TRBD2; v_call: TRBV13; j_call: TRBJ2-3; clone_size: -; cdr3_nt: TGTGCCAGCAGCTTAGTCGCGGGAGAAGGTCACACAGATACGCAGTATTTT; cdr3_aa: CASSLVAGEGHTDTQYF
d_call: -; v_call: TRBV30; j_call: TRBJ2-1; clone_size: -; cdr3_nt: TGTGCCACCGACCGGGACTGGGACTACAATGAGCAGTTCTTC; cdr3_aa: CATDRDWDYNEQFF